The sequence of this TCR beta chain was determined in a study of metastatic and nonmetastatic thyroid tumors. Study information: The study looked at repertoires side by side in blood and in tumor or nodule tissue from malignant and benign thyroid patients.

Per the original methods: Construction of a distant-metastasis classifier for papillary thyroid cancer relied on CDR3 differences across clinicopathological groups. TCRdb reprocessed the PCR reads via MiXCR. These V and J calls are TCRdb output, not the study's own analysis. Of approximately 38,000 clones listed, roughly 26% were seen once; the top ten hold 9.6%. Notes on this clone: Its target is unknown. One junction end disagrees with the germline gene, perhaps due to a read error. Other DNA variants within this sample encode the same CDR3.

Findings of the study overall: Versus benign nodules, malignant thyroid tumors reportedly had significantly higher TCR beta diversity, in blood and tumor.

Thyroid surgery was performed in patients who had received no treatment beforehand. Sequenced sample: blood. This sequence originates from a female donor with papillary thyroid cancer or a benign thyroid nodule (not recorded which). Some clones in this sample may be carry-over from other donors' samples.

The CDR3 nucleotides are TGTGCCAGCAAATACAGGGGTCCCGGGGAGCTATTTTTT. As protein: CASKYRGPGELFF. This chain connects TRBV7-2 to TRBJ2-2; 7 bases agree with TRBD1. CDR3 length: 13 residues. Germline-derived CDR1 and CDR2 are SGHTA and FQGNSA.